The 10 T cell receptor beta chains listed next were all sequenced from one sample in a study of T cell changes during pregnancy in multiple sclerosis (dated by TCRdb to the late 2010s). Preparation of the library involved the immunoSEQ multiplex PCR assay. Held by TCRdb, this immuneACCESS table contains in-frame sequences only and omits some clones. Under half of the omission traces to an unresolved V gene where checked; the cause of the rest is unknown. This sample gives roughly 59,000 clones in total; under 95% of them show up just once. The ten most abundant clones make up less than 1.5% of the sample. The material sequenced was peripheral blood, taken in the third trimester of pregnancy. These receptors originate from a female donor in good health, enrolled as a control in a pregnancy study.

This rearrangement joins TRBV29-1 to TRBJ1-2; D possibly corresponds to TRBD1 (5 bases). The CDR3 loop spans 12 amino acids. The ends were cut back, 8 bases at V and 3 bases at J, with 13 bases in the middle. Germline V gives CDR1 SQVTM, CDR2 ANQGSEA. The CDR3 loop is CSTRDSDYGYTF. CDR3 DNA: TGCAGCACCCGTGACAGTGACTATGGCTACACCTTC.

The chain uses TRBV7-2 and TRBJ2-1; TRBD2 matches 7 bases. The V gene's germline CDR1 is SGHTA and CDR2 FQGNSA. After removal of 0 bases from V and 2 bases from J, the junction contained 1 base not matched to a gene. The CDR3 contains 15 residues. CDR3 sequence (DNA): TGTGCCAGCAGCTTAGCGCTAGCGGCCTACAATGAGCAGTTCTTC. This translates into CASSLALAAYNEQFF.

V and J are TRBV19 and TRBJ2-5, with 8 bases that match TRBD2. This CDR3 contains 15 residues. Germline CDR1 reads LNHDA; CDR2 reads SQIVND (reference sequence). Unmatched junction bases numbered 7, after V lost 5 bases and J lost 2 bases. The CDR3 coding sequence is TGTGCCAGTAGTGGCGGGGGGCTTGGTCAAGAGACCCAGTACTTC. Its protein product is CASSGGGLGQETQYF.

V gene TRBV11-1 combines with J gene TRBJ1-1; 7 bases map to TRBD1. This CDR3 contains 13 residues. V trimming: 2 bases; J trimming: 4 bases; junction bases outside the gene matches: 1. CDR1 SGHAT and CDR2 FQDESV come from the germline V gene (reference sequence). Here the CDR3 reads CASSLYRGTEAFF. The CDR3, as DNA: TGTGCCAGCAGCTTATACAGGGGCACTGAAGCTTTCTTT.

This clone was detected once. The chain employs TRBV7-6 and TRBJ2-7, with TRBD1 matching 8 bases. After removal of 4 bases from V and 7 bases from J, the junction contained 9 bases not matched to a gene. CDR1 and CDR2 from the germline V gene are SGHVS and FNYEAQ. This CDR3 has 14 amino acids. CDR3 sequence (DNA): TGTGCCAGCAGCTCCCGACAGGGGACGAATGAGCAGTACTTC. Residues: CASSSRQGTNEQYF.

The CDR3: CASRTSGNNEQFF. CDR3 sequence (DNA): TGTGCCAGCAGGACTAGCGGAAACAATGAGCAGTTCTTC. The gene calls are TRBV13 and TRBJ2-1; 9 positions agree with TRBD2. The CDR3 is 13 amino acids. V gave up 6 bases and J gave up 5 bases; unmatched junction bases: 2. CDR1 and CDR2 (germline): PRHDT, FYEKMQ (reference sequence).

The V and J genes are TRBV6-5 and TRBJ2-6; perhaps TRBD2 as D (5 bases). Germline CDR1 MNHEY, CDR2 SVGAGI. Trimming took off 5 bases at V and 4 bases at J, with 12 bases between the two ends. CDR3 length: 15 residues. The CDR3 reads CASSTLATGANVLTF. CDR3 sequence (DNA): TGTGCCAGCAGTACCCTAGCTACAGGGGCCAACGTCCTGACTTTC.

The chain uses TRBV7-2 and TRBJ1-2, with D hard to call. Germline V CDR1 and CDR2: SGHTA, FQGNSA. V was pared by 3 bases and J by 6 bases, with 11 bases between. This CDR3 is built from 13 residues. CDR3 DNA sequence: TGTGCCAGCAGCTTGAAGGGAGGCCATGGCTACACCTTC. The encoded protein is CASSLKGGHGYTF.

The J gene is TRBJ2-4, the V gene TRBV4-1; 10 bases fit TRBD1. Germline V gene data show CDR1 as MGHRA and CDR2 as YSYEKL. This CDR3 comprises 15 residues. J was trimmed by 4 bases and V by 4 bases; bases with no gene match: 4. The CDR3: CASSPGQGRKNIQYF. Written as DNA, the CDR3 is TGCGCCAGCAGCCCGGGACAGGGGCGGAAAAACATTCAGTACTTC.

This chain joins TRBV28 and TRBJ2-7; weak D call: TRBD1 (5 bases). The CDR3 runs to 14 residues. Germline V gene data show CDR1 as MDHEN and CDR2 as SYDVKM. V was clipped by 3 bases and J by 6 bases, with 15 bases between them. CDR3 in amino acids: CASSLTQGVFEQYF. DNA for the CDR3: TGTGCCAGCAGTTTGACCCAGGGTGTTTTCGAGCAGTACTTC.